Listed here are 30 T cell receptor beta chains from one sample, sequenced in a study of blood T cell repertoires in COVID-19. Here immunoSEQ multiplex PCR was the method, and the copy in TCRdb shows in-frame clones only, minus some. This table has around 100,000 clones, about 90% appearing once. Sequencing used peripheral blood. Receptors were obtained from a woman between 50 and 59 years old with acute or convalescent COVID-19.

The gene calls are TRBV10-3 and TRBJ1-5, with D tentatively TRBD1 (5 bases). Germline loops: CDR1 ENHRY, CDR2 SYGVKD. This CDR3 comprises 15 residues. Trimming removed 4 bases from V and 2 bases from J, with 12 bases in between. CDR3 sequence: CAISVEGVGNQPQHF. The CDR3 DNA reads as TGTGCCATCAGTGTAGAAGGGGTCGGCAATCAGCCCCAGCATTTT.

This clone was seen once. J is TRBJ2-6 and V is TRBV11-3; TRBD1 might be the D (6 bases). This CDR3 region has 15 residues. V lost 5 bases and J lost 1, with 9 bases in between. Germline-derived CDR1 and CDR2 are SGHNT and YENEEA. The CDR3 nucleotides read TGTGCCAGCAGCCCCGGACAGTCTGGGGCCAACGTCCTGACTTTC. Translated, it gives CASSPGQSGANVLTF.

The V call is TRBV6-1, the J call TRBJ1-2; D is perhaps TRBD1 (5 bases). Trimming took off 3 bases at V and 2 bases at J, with 10 bases between the two ends. Germline-derived CDR1 and CDR2 are MNHNS and SASEGT. The CDR3 contains 14 residues. The CDR3 sequence: CASSEGGTNYGYTF. CDR3 DNA: TGTGCCAGCAGTGAGGGGGGTACAAACTATGGCTACACCTTC.

V and J are TRBV4-3 and TRBJ1-1; 7 bases are a match to TRBD1. J lost 1 base, V lost 3 bases, and 2 bases had no gene match. CDR1 and CDR2 from the germline V gene are LGHNA and YSLEER. The CDR3 has 14 amino acids. The CDR3 region is CASSQDRQNTEAFF. The CDR3 nucleotides read TGCGCCAGCAGCCAGGACAGGCAGAACACTGAAGCTTTCTTT.

The chain is built from TRBV6-5 and TRBJ1-2; 7 bases line up with TRBD1. Germline CDR1 MNHEY, CDR2 SVGAGI. V shed 5 bases and J 7 bases; nucleotides not matched to a gene: 10. This CDR3 comprises 14 residues. CDR3 sequence (DNA): TGTGCCAGCAGTCCGCGACAGGGATCCGGTGGCTACACCTTC. Translation: CASSPRQGSGGYTF.

The chain recombines TRBV5-1 with TRBJ1-5, with TRBD1 matching over 9 bases. Germline V gene sequence: CDR1 SGHRS, CDR2 YFSETQ. The CDR3 runs 14 residues. The J segment lost 2 bases and the V segment lost 3 bases, leaving 0 bases of the junction unmatched. Here the CDR3 DNA reads TGCGCCAGCAGCTGGACAGGGGGCAATCAGCCCCAGCATTTT. Its protein product is CASSWTGGNQPQHF.

V and J are TRBV25-1 and TRBJ2-2; 9 bases fit TRBD1. This CDR3 spans 17 amino acids. Germline V lookup: CDR1 MGHDK, CDR2 SYGVNS. V gave up 4 bases and J gave up 7 bases; unmatched junction bases: 13. CDR3 residues: CASSAIQGAKRGGELFF. Here the CDR3 DNA reads TGTGCCAGCAGTGCGATACAGGGGGCCAAGCGTGGCGGGGAGCTGTTTTTT. The full variable domain, rest sourced from reference TRBV25-1 and TRBJ2-2, is EADIYQTPRYLVIGTGKKITLECSQTMGHDKMYWYQQDPGMELHLIHYSYGVNSTEKGDLSSESTVSRIRTEHFPLTLESARPSHTSQYLCASSAIQGAKRGGELFFGEGSRLTVL.

The chain joins TRBV29-1 to TRBJ1-2; perhaps TRBD1 as D (5 bases). The CDR3 extends over 14 amino acids. Germline CDR1 is SQVTM and CDR2 is ANQGSEA. V shed 0 bases and J shed 4 bases, with 12 bases lying between them. CDR3 coding DNA: TGCAGCGTTGAAGATCTAGGGGTCCGCTATGGCTACACCTTC. This translates into CSVEDLGVRYGYTF. The full variable domain, its missing parts supplied by reference TRBV29-1 and TRBJ1-2, is SAVISQKPSRDICQRGTSLTIQCQVDSQVTMMFWYRQQPGQSLTLIATANQGSEATYESGFVIDKFPISRPNLTFSTLTVSNMSPEDSSIYLCSVEDLGVRYGYTFGSGTRLTVV.

Comments on this clone: Other DNA sequences in the sample encode the same CDR3. The chain uses TRBV20-1 and TRBJ2-1, with a possible D match to TRBD2 (7 bases). This CDR3 region has 14 residues. V lost 3 bases and J 4 bases, leaving 13 bases between the germline ends. Germline CDR1 and CDR2: DFQATT and SNEGSKA (reference sequence). CDR3 DNA sequence: TGCAGTGCTAGTCGAGGGGGGGGGTACAATGAGCAGTTCTTC. The encoded protein is CSASRGGGYNEQFF.

The chain couples TRBV28 to TRBJ1-3; TRBD1 agrees at 7 bases. V trimming: 6 bases; J trimming: 1 base; junction bases outside the gene matches: 6. The CDR3 is 15 amino acids. The germline gives CDR1 MDHEN, CDR2 SYDVKM. The CDR3 bases are TGTGCCAGCAGACGACAGGGAGGTTCTGGAAACACCATATATTTT. Its translation: CASRRQGGSGNTIYF.

The chain has TRBV5-6 and TRBJ2-5; no reliable D call. Germline CDR1 and CDR2: SGHDT and YYEEEE. Trimming left V 0 bases short and J 1 base short, with 4 bases between. The CDR3 totals 13 residues. CDR3 protein: CASSLGIQETQYF. The CDR3 DNA reads as TGTGCCAGCAGCTTGGGTATCCAAGAGACCCAGTACTTC.

This clone was seen many times. This chain uses TRBV7-9 with TRBJ2-2; D possibly corresponds to TRBD1 (5 bases). Germline CDR1 SEHNR, CDR2 FQNEAQ (reference sequence). The CDR3 covers 13 residues. V was pared by 5 bases and J by 7 bases, with 11 bases between. The CDR3 here is CASSRPGIGELFF. The DNA for the CDR3 is TGTGCCAGCAGCCGTCCAGGGATCGGGGAGCTGTTTTTT. Looking up the rest from reference TRBV7-9 and TRBJ2-2 gives the full variable domain: DTGVSQNPRHKITKRGQNVTFRCDPISEHNRLYWYRQTLGQGPEFLTYFQNEAQLEKSRLLSDRFSAERPKGSFSTLEIQRTEQGDSAMYLCASSRPGIGELFFGEGSRLTVL.

The J gene is TRBJ2-7, the V gene TRBV10-3, with TRBD2 identical over 8 bases. CDR1 is ENHRY, CDR2 SYGVKD, per germline. The CDR3 length is 14 residues. J lost 5 bases, V lost 4 bases, and 7 bases had no gene match. CDR3 bases: TGTGCCATCAGTGCTGGGACTAGTATCGACGAGCAGTACTTC. Its translation: CAISAGTSIDEQYF.

The V call is TRBV10-1, the J call TRBJ1-4; tentative D call: TRBD1 (5 bases). Trimming took off 9 bases at V and 6 bases at J, with 20 bases between the two ends. There are 15 residues in the CDR3. CDR1 is WNHNN and CDR2 is SYGVQD in the germline V gene (reference sequence). The CDR3 loop reads CARFAGQGGDEKLFF. The CDR3 DNA reads as TGCGCCAGGTTTGCTGGCCAGGGAGGGGATGAAAAACTGTTTTTT.

The chain joins TRBV30 to TRBJ1-6; D may be TRBD1 (6 bases). Trimming left V 0 bases short and J 3 bases short, with 9 bases between. The CDR3 runs to 15 residues. Looked up from germline, CDR1 is GTSNPN and CDR2 is SVGIG (reference sequence). CDR3 bases: TGTGCCTGGAGTGTAGGGGGGGTCTATAATTCACCCCTCCACTTT. As protein: CAWSVGGVYNSPLHF.

This sequence joins TRBV5-4 and TRBJ2-7, with a possible D match to TRBD1 (7 bases). Trimming cost V 4 bases and J 3 bases, with 8 bases left between them. This CDR3 region has 12 residues. The germline V gene has CDR1 SGHNT and CDR2 YYREEE (reference sequence). CDR3 region: CASSQGGYEQYF. CDR3 bases: TGTGCCAGCAGCCAGGGGGGCTACGAGCAGTACTTC. The whole variable domain, filled in from reference TRBV5-4 and TRBJ2-7, reads ETGVTQSPTHLIKTRGQQVTLRCSSQSGHNTVSWYQQALGQGPQFIFQYYREEENGRGNFPPRFSGLQFPNYSSELNVNALELDDSALYLCASSQGGYEQYFGPGTRLTVT.

The chain links TRBV5-1 to TRBJ1-3, with D perhaps TRBD1 (6 bases). The germline V gene encodes CDR1 SGHRS and CDR2 YFSETQ. The CDR3 spans 16 residues. Trimming pared 4 bases from V and 0 bases from J, leaving 14 bases between. CDR3 nucleotides: TGCGCCAGCAGCATACAGGGTCTGGCCTCTGGAAACACCATATATTTT. Protein sequence: CASSIQGLASGNTIYF.

The chain is built from TRBV9 and TRBJ1-5; no firm D call. CDR3 length: 14 residues. Germline V gene sequence: CDR1 SGDLS, CDR2 YYNGEE. V lost 0 bases, J lost 3 bases, and 7 bases lay in between. For the CDR3, the DNA is TGTGCCAGCAGCGTAGGGTTAGACAATCAGCCCCAGCATTTT. Translation gives CASSVGLDNQPQHF.

The genes are TRBV25-1 and TRBJ2-7; D is unclear. This CDR3 has 12 amino acids. CDR1 and CDR2 (germline): MGHDK, SYGVNS. The V end was cut by 4 bases, the J end by 8 bases, with 12 bases between. Here the CDR3 DNA reads TGTGCCAGCAGTGGGCCTGGAGTCCAGCAGTACTTC. Its protein is CASSGPGVQQYF.

V usage is TRBV18 and J usage is TRBJ2-5, with D possibly matching TRBD1 (6 bases). Germline V gene data show CDR1 as KGHSH and CDR2 as LQKENI. Trimming left V 2 bases short and J 0 bases short, with 16 bases between. This CDR3 has 17 amino acids. The CDR3, as DNA: TGTGCCAGCTCACCATACCAGGAGAGGGGGTACCAAGAGACCCAGTACTTC. The encoded protein is CASSPYQERGYQETQYF.

The V gene is TRBV29-1, the J gene TRBJ2-7, with TRBD1 as a possible D gene (5 bases). V was clipped by 6 bases and J by 3 bases, with 9 bases between them. The CDR3 runs 11 residues. The germline V gene has CDR1 SQVTM and CDR2 ANQGSEA. The CDR3 sequence: CSVQQDYEQYF. DNA of the CDR3: TGCAGCGTCCAACAGGACTACGAGCAGTACTTC.

The genes are TRBV25-1 and TRBJ1-4; 8 bases are shared with TRBD1. Trimming at V came to 5 bases and at J to 4 bases, leaving 12 bases not matched to a gene. This CDR3 has 17 amino acids. Germline V gene sequence: CDR1 MGHDK, CDR2 SYGVNS. CDR3 coding DNA: TGTGCCAGCAGTCCCCATCCATCGGACAGGGTTAATGAAAAACTGTTTTTT. It is translated as CASSPHPSDRVNEKLFF.

This chain links TRBV9 with TRBJ1-2, with 7 nucleotides matching TRBD1. V trimming: 4 bases; J trimming: 0 bases; junction bases outside the gene matches: 6. Germline V lookup: CDR1 SGDLS, CDR2 YYNGEE. This CDR3 spans 15 amino acids. The CDR3 region is CASSSRTGPNYGYTF. CDR3 nucleotide sequence: TGTGCCAGCAGCTCCCGGACAGGCCCTAACTATGGCTACACCTTC.

The rearrangement links TRBV19 to TRBJ2-1; TRBD2 is a possible D gene (5 bases). The V gene lost 2 bases and the J gene lost 8 bases, with 7 bases spanning the gap. CDR1 LNHDA and CDR2 SQIVND come from the germline V gene (reference sequence). The CDR3 covers 12 residues. This CDR3 is CASSIRGYEQFF. CDR3 DNA sequence: TGTGCCAGTAGTATACGAGGGTATGAGCAGTTCTTC. The variable domain in full, with the rest retrieved from reference TRBV19 and TRBJ2-1, is DGGITQSPKYLFRKEGQNVTLSCEQNLNHDAMYWYRQDPGQGLRLIYYSQIVNDFQKGDIAEGYSVSREKKESFPLTVTSAQKNPTAFYLCASSIRGYEQFFGPGTRLTVL.

The V and J genes are TRBV14 and TRBJ2-7, with 9 positions matching TRBD1. The CDR3 has 14 amino acids. V lost 4 bases and J lost 2; bases outside the gene matches: 3. Germline V gives CDR1 SGHDN, CDR2 FVKESK. The CDR3 DNA sequence: TGTGCCAGCAGCCCGGGACAGGGTCCCTACGAGCAGTACTTC. Translated: CASSPGQGPYEQYF.

This clone is a singleton in its sample. The chain has TRBV19 and TRBJ1-2, with 7 nucleotides matching TRBD1. In germline, CDR1 is LNHDA, CDR2 SQIVND (reference sequence). This CDR3 spans 13 amino acids. V lost 9 bases and J lost 8; bases outside the gene matches: 12. The CDR3 here is CASFYRGCCGYTF. CDR3 DNA sequence: TGTGCCAGCTTTTACAGGGGTTGTTGCGGCTACACCTTC. The whole variable domain, filled in from reference TRBV19 and TRBJ1-2, reads DGGITQSPKYLFRKEGQNVTLSCEQNLNHDAMYWYRQDPGQGLRLIYYSQIVNDFQKGDIAEGYSVSREKKESFPLTVTSAQKNPTAFYLCASFYRGCCGYTFGSGTRLTVV.

CDR3: CASSQDREYNEQFF. The CDR3 DNA reads as TGCGCCAGCAGCCAGGACAGGGAATACAATGAGCAGTTCTTC. This sequence joins TRBV4-1 and TRBJ2-1; 8 bases match TRBD1. The trim removed 3 bases at V and 4 bases at J, leaving 2 bases unmatched. This CDR3 is built from 14 residues. CDR1 MGHRA and CDR2 YSYEKL come from the germline V gene.

This clone was seen only a few times. The CDR3 loop reads CATSIGDYGYTF. For the CDR3, the DNA is TGTGCCACCAGTATAGGGGACTATGGCTACACCTTC. This rearrangement joins TRBV24-1 to TRBJ1-2, with a weak D call TRBD1 (5 bases). Germline V gene lookup returns CDR1 KGHDR and CDR2 SFDVKD. The CDR3 runs to 12 residues. V shed 6 bases and J shed 3 bases, with 7 bases lying between them.

This chain uses TRBV7-2 with TRBJ2-2; 8 positions match TRBD1. Germline loops: CDR1 SGHTA, CDR2 FQGNSA. The CDR3 sequence is 14 residues long. Trimming cost V 3 bases and J 6 bases; bases outside gene matches: 3. CDR3 loop: CASSFQTGAGELFF. CDR3 DNA: TGTGCCAGCAGCTTCCAGACAGGGGCCGGGGAGCTGTTTTTT.

In DNA form, the CDR3 reads TGTGCCAGCAGCCAGCCGGGAACGGGGCAAGAGACCCAGTACTTC. Translation: CASSQPGTGQETQYF. The V gene is TRBV3-1 (or the pseudogene TRBV3-2), the J gene TRBJ2-5; the D gene is possibly TRBD2 (5 bases). Germline V gene data show CDR1 as LGHDT and CDR2 as YNNKEL (reference sequence). Trimming took 3 bases from V and 2 from J, leaving 13 bases between them. The CDR3 has 15 amino acids.